These 17 T cell receptor beta chains came from one sample sequenced in a study of post-analysis software for immune sequencing data (dated by TCRdb to between 2015 and 2016). No antigen has been assigned to these receptors. Here is what the overall study found, with its caveats: Patients showed significantly higher frequencies than controls for about 5 TRBV segments, among them TRBV5-6, TRBV5-1 and TRBV20-1.

Receptor amplification or capture employed PCR. Sequencing relied on an Illumina HiSeq 2500. To reduce PCR and sequencing biases, unique molecular identifiers were built into the TCR beta cDNA libraries. TCRdb ran its own pipeline on the public reads, namely fastp trimming at Q25 and MiXCR clone calling, and kept in-frame beta chains. CDR3 protein duplicates are merged, each entry listing the most common genes and DNA. The sample profile shows hundreds of thousands of distinct CDR3 sequences; over 45% of them were found once. The top ten clones comprise approximately 10% of the sample. Sequencing input: blood. These receptors all come from a girl aged 2-10 years with multiple sclerosis.

This clonotype was detected only a few times. The chain has TRBV27 and TRBJ2-5; D perhaps matches TRBD2 (6 bases). Near its end, the DNA agrees better with TRBJ2-7, so the J call may be wrong. Germline V gives CDR1 MNHEY, CDR2 SMNVEV (reference sequence). The CDR3 has 12 amino acids. CDR3 bases: TGTGCCAGCAGGACGGGGGTCTTCGAGCAGTACTTC. Translated, it gives CASRTGVFEQYF.

The chain uses TRBV27 and TRBJ2-1; no firm D call. The V end lost 4 bases, the J end lost 6 bases, and 13 bases lay between the germline ends. CDR1 is MNHEY and CDR2 is SMNVEV in the germline V gene (reference sequence). CDR3 length equals 14 residues. CDR3 protein: CASSSNSFRNEQFF. The CDR3 nucleotides are TGTGCCAGCAGTTCGAATAGCTTCCGCAATGAGCAGTTCTTC.

This chain links TRBV30 with TRBJ2-3, with 9 bases fitting TRBD1. The CDR3 consists of 16 residues. V lost 0 bases, J lost 1 base, and 5 bases stayed unmatched. CDR1 and CDR2 from the germline V gene are GTSNPN and SVGIG (reference sequence). CDR3 sequence: CAWSVLRTGGTDTQYF. CDR3 DNA sequence: TGTGCCTGGAGTGTACTCAGGACAGGGGGCACAGATACGCAGTATTTT.

This clonotype came up a few times. J is TRBJ2-5 and V is TRBV20-1; 7 positions agree with TRBD1. The CDR3 has 13 residues. The germline V gene has CDR1 DFQATT and CDR2 SNEGSKA (reference sequence). V lost 7 bases to trimming and J lost 1 base; unmatched junction nucleotides: 6. The CDR3 protein is CSGGTGAQETQYF. DNA for the CDR3: TGCAGTGGGGGAACAGGGGCCCAAGAGACCCAGTACTTC.

This clonotype has a handful of counts. The chain combines TRBV6-2 or TRBV6-3 with TRBJ2-7; a weak D match, TRBD1 (5 bases). CDR1 MNHEY and CDR2 SVGEGT come from the germline V gene. With 4 bases removed from V and 0 bases from J, the gap between germline ends came to 7 bases. This CDR3 is built from 13 residues. CDR3 in DNA: TGTGCCAGCAGTTGGGGCGCCTCCTACGAGCAGTACTTC. It yields the protein CASSWGASYEQYF.

This chain uses TRBV29-1 with TRBJ2-3; D gene ambiguous. Germline values: CDR1 SQVTM, CDR2 ANQGSEA. The V and J ends lost 3 bases and 2 bases respectively, with 12 bases between them. The CDR3 extends over 14 amino acids. The CDR3 region has the DNA TGCAGCGTTGAGGCAAACAGCTACACAGATACGCAGTATTTT. Translation: CSVEANSYTDTQYF.

The V call is TRBV29-1, the J call TRBJ1-2; unclear D gene. Trimming removed 5 bases at V and 0 bases at J, with 7 bases between. This CDR3 contains 12 residues. CDR1 is SQVTM and CDR2 is ANQGSEA in the germline V gene. CDR3 nucleotide sequence: TGCAGCGTTCTGGAGGCTAACTATGGCTACACCTTC. Its protein product is CSVLEANYGYTF.

This chain joins TRBV6-6 and TRBJ2-7; D gene ambiguous. The assigned J gene may be wrong: the sequence end matches TRBJ2-5 better. The length of the CDR3 is 13 residues. Per the germline V gene, CDR1 is MNHNY and CDR2 is SVGAGI (reference sequence). The CDR3 loop reads CASSYQPWETQYF. The CDR3 nucleotides read TGTGCCAGCAGTTACCAGCCGTGGGAGACCCAGTACTTC.

This clonotype appeared a few times. The chain combines TRBV12-3 or TRBV12-4 with TRBJ2-4; D not certain. The CDR3 has 16 residues. The V gene lost 1 base and the J gene lost 0 bases, with 10 bases spanning the gap. CDR3 loop: CASSLGDGLAKNIQYF. The CDR3 region has the DNA TGTGCCAGCAGTTTAGGTGACGGCCTAGCCAAAAACATTCAGTACTTC.

This chain joins TRBV5-1 and TRBJ2-3; D is unresolved. Germline CDR1 reads SGHRS; CDR2 reads YFSETQ. V was pared by 2 bases and J by 2 bases, with 9 bases between. The CDR3 has 14 residues. Here the CDR3 reads CASSFDHTTDTQYF. The CDR3, as DNA: TGCGCCAGCAGCTTCGACCACACCACAGATACGCAGTATTTT.

The rearrangement uses TRBV4-3 and TRBJ2-1, with unresolved D. The CDR3 runs to 17 residues. V lost 0 bases and J lost 1, with 13 bases in between. Germline V lookup: CDR1 LGHNA, CDR2 YSLEER. The CDR3 nucleotides are TGCGCCAGCAGCCAAGAACAGCAGGCTGGTTCCTACAATGAGCAGTTCTTC. It specifies CASSQEQQAGSYNEQFF.

This clonotype was found a few times. This chain links TRBV29-1 with TRBJ2-7; either TRBD1 or TRBD2 may supply D (5 bases each). The CDR3 length is 12 residues. Germline CDR1 and CDR2: SQVTM and ANQGSEA. The V gene lost 4 bases and the J gene lost 0 bases, with 7 bases spanning the gap. The chain's CDR3 is CSVGDPSYEQYF. CDR3 sequence (DNA): TGCAGCGTTGGGGACCCCTCCTACGAGCAGTACTTC.

The chain employs TRBV10-3 and TRBJ2-5; 9 bases align to TRBD1. From germline, CDR1 is ENHRY and CDR2 SYGVKD. This CDR3 has 14 residues. The J segment lost 3 bases and the V segment lost 6 bases, leaving 5 bases of the junction unmatched. The CDR3 reads CAIRQGAAEETQYF. The CDR3 DNA sequence: TGTGCCATCAGACAGGGGGCGGCCGAAGAGACCCAGTACTTC.

V gene TRBV3-1 combines with J gene TRBJ2-7, with D maybe TRBD1 (6 bases). Germline values: CDR1 LGHDT, CDR2 YNNKEL (reference sequence). Trimming cost V 0 bases and J 0 bases, with 12 bases left between them. The CDR3 extends over 16 amino acids. The CDR3 region has the DNA TGTGCCAGCAGCCAAGAAAGGACAGCCAGCTCCTACGAGCAGTACTTC. Translating gives CASSQERTASSYEQYF.

The chain couples TRBV5-1 to TRBJ1-4; D is perhaps TRBD1 (5 bases). Germline V CDR1 and CDR2: SGHRS, YFSETQ. Trimming pared 2 bases from V and 5 bases from J, leaving 22 bases between. The CDR3 consists of 18 residues. The DNA of the CDR3 is TGCGCCAGCAGCTTAGGAGGGTCAGGGCGAAAGTTGAATGAAAAACTGTTTTTT. This translates into CASSLGGSGRKLNEKLFF.

This clonotype was seen a few times. This sequence joins TRBV27 and TRBJ1-5; TRBD1 is a possible D gene (5 bases). Trimming left V 3 bases short and J 3 bases short, with 9 bases between. Looked up from germline, CDR1 is MNHEY and CDR2 is SMNVEV (reference sequence). This CDR3 spans 14 amino acids. The CDR3 DNA reads as TGTGCCAGCAGTTTCGGGGGGGACAATCAGCCCCAGCATTTT. Amino acid sequence: CASSFGGDNQPQHF.

The chain recombines TRBV11-2 with TRBJ2-3; 12 nucleotides line up with TRBD2. Per the germline V gene, CDR1 is SGHAT and CDR2 is FQNNGV. This CDR3 spans 16 amino acids. V was clipped by 4 bases and J by 5 bases; unmatched bases: 7. Written as DNA, the CDR3 is TGTGCCAGCAGCTACGGACTAGCGGGAATGAAAGATACGCAGTATTTT. Translating it yields CASSYGLAGMKDTQYF.